The source of this T cell receptor (beta chain) is a study of T cell repertoires in cytomegalovirus infection. Study background: Shared public TCR beta signatures pointed to both CMV infection and a matching HLA type.

V dropped 8 bases and J dropped 9 bases, with 17 bases sitting between them. This CDR3 is 13 amino acids long. This clonotype was observed at least ten times. The antigen remains unidentified. TCRdb ran MiXCR on the reads and lists one entry per CDR3 protein. Here the sample spans 450,000 to 600,000 distinct CDR3 sequences, about 11% being singletons. General study findings and limits: Cumulative frequency of public TCR beta families picked out carriers of CMV plus the relevant HLA. CMV-specific HLA-C-restricted TCR beta clonotypes dominated the ex vivo response.

The clonotype comes from a human donor in good health (CMV status not recorded). Some clones in this sample may be carry-over from other donors' samples. Sequencing used PBMCs. The rearrangement links TRBV12-3 or TRBV12-4 to TRBJ2-1; D possibly corresponds to TRBD2 (5 bases). The CDR3 coding sequence is TGTGCCAGCGTCAAACGCGGGTCAGGTGAGCAGTTCTTC. It codes for CASVKRGSGEQFF.